Sequencing of this T cell receptor beta chain was carried out in a study of cytomegalovirus exposure and HLA in healthy donors (TCRdb year 2017). With respect to the entire study: An earlier analysis of some 620 of the donors reported 276 Gb of sequence data and 100 million to 120 million unique TCR beta sequences obtained from some 170 million T cells. Among the roughly 390 genotyped donors, approximately 77% belonged to the genetic ancestry cluster associated with self-reported Caucasian donors. Both class I and class II loci were covered by HLA typing, at four-digit resolution. The number of typed donors differed by locus: about 620-630 for A, B, C, DRB1 and DQB1; 500 to 550 for DQA1; 606 for DPA1; and roughly 450 for DPB1. An early release that covered fewer than 750 HLA-typed donors contained approximately 300 gigabases of sequencing data and about 93 million unique TCR sequences. Among 398 genotyped donors of the cohort, an average of roughly 240,000 unique TCR beta nucleotide sequences were sequenced per donor, roughly 20% of them non-productive. Rather than drawing on any new phenotypic data, the later analysis identified candidate immune exposures from TCR beta sequences and the way those sequences occurred across donors. A later genetic analysis took genome-wide SNP genotypes for about three fifths of the roughly 700 donors and used that subset as a discovery cohort. A later analysis re-analyzed previously published TCR beta repertoires from roughly 630 donors and added high-resolution HLA genotyping to study TCR occurrence patterns. Along with the approximately 620-subject first cohort, a separate validation cohort of over a hundred different subjects was used. An earlier analysis of fewer than 750 of the donors used high-throughput TCR beta sequencing to judge whether each TCR beta V gene segment behaved as functional or pseudogenic. Four or five DR-DQ haplotypes were handled as single units for association and clustering because linkage in the cohort was strong. To predict cytomegalovirus infection status, the study combined high-throughput TCR immunosequencing, statistical association of individual TCRs with disease status, and machine learning. The T cell repertoires of around 730 subjects were profiled by immunosequencing and related to cytomegalovirus serostatus. Donor age, sex, ethnicity and CMV serostatus were collected together with the repertoire data. All discovery cohort repertoires had been generated on a single sequencing platform. The study aimed to test whether signatures of past pathogen exposure could be identified by cataloging public T cell receptors.

A word on this clone: Its antigen remains unidentified. Per-base qualities were not stored, and no clone one base away is much larger.

The cohort comprised several hundred healthy bone marrow donors. At the time of sampling, every cohort member was nominally healthy, though immune exposures that went unrecorded were likely present. The donor was CMV seropositive and belonged to the group of about 290 seropositive cohort members. A peripheral blood sample was provided by each donor, and peripheral blood mononuclear cells were used for TCR beta sequencing. The Qiagen DNeasy Blood Extraction Kit was used to extract genomic DNA from the blood cell samples. Study-wide findings and limitations: Because counts were too low, approximately 18 rarely observed V segments, including chromosome 9 orphons, were excluded from the earlier analysis of around 590 of the donors. A cluster of highly shared sequence variants was judged likely to represent a technical artifact of the sequencing pipeline. A later analysis found that most CMV-associated TCR beta chains appeared HLA-restricted, with HLA associations seemingly driven largely by CMV exposure. For the cohort, immune exposure information was limited to CMV serostatus. A later analysis found that HLA-associated TCR beta chains were more clonally expanded and had lower generation probabilities than equally common non-associated chains. In an earlier analysis of approximately 590 of the donors, most TCR beta V segments appeared in productive rearrangements about 87% or about 30% of the time, broadly matching IMGT annotations. According to a later analysis, parvovirus B19, influenza, CMV and Epstein-Barr virus appeared linked to several top co-occurrence clusters. HLA typing was unavailable for some donors at each locus, so association tests used only the typed subset. In both the original and validation cohorts, the classifier was reported to diagnose cytomegalovirus status with high specificity and sensitivity. Assigning TCR associations to individual alleles was difficult when HLA alleles, especially DR and DQ, strongly co-occurred. Most TCR sequences were seen in very few donors, while some public TCRs were found in many individuals. At a false discovery rate of 0.05, a later analysis linked some 17,000 TCR beta sequences to specific HLA alleles. Correlated functional status among segregating V segments might reflect linkage disequilibrium, but an unknown experimental factor could not be ruled out. A total of fewer than 200 TCR beta chains were listed by the study as associated with cytomegalovirus. A later genetic analysis associated a missense DCLRE1C variant with V-gene and J-gene trimming of TCR beta chains, and an independent cohort replicated the association. This cohort had only TCR beta chains sequenced, and the lack of alpha or paired-chain data limited which features could be detected. In a later genetic analysis, fewer N-insertions in productive TCRs were reported among donors in an Asian-associated ancestry cluster than the roughly 640-donor mean. According to the authors, the approach could potentially be generalized to other disease states and immunological phenotypes. The presence/absence analyses assumed that sequencing depth was roughly uniform across donors, and that assumption may not be true. A further reported finding was that TCR beta sequences accurately predicted the HLA-A and HLA-B alleles for most subjects in the first cohort. The 87-base-pair reads could not distinguish some IMGT-functional V segments, including TRBV6-2 and TRBV6-3, so those segments were excluded. In a later analysis, the rate of TCR association differed among HLA loci, with DRB1 alleles having the most associated TCRs and HLA-C alleles having the fewest. Three of the identified cytomegalovirus-associated TCR beta chains were confirmed in vitro to be specific for cytomegalovirus antigens.

CDR3 length: 13 amino acids, cysteine to phenylalanine. Just the 39-base CDR3 DNA is kept, in frame starting at base 1. V is cut back by 3 bases and J by 7 bases, with 6 bases in the junction unmatched. According to the germline V gene, CDR1 reads SGHTA and CDR2 reads FQGTGA. The method was the immunoSEQ multiplex PCR assay. For the multiplex PCR, a mixture combining 60 forward primers for TCR Vbeta segments and 13 reverse primers for TCR Jbeta segments was used. Amplification of the CDR3 region of rearranged TCR beta genes was performed with a multiplex PCR assay on genomic DNA. The Illumina HiSeq System was used to sequence the amplified TCR beta libraries as 87-base-pair reads. Per the authors' processing: A later analysis counted tens of millions of unique TCR beta chains across the 550 to 800 repertoires, and some 12 million of these chains were shared by at least two donors. Raw reads were error-corrected and collapsed into unique sequences by a nearest-neighbor algorithm in which closely related sequences were merged to remove PCR and sequencing errors. V, D and J gene segments were assigned by aligning CDR3 sequences to IMGT reference sequences. For a sequence to be retained, a match of at least six nucleotides was required to both a V gene segment and a J gene segment. Rearrangements were classified as productive when the CDR3 lacked stop codons and remained in frame with V and J, and all other rearrangements were classified as non-productive. Following IMGT convention, CDR3 was defined as the stretch from the second conserved V-encoded cysteine up to the conserved J-encoded phenylalanine. The earlier analysis of about 640 of the donors excluded any sequence lacking an unambiguous match to a single V gene segment. In an earlier analysis of 450 to 700 of the donors, V segments were called functional above 56.7% productive rearrangements and were called segregating when the between-donor standard deviation exceeded 5%. To diagnose cytomegalovirus status from the catalog of TCR beta chain sequences, a statistical classification framework was built. A later analysis assigned V and J genes by comparing TCR nucleotide sequences with IMGT/GENE-DB human TR gene sequences. In a later analysis, CDR3 sequences and most-parsimonious VDJ recombination scenarios were assigned using the TCRdist pipeline. A later analysis defined each TCR beta chain by its CDR3 amino acid sequence plus V-gene family, and excluded reads lacking a unique V-gene family. To address suspected cross-contamination and a sequencing artifact, a later analysis removed a few hundred highly shared, low-generation-probability nucleotide sequences. In a later analysis, a clonal expansion index for each public chain was calculated from normalized within-repertoire ranks of inferred template counts. In a later analysis, generation probabilities were computed using a VDJ recombination model fitted to out-of-frame rearrangements, and the results were checked against IGoR. Hypergeometric tests were used in a later analysis to score TCR-TCR, TCR-HLA and TCR-CMV co-occurrence, with a repertoire-size bias correction applied to the TCR pairs. A later analysis estimated false discovery rates by permuting HLA or CMV assignments 20 times. In a later analysis, co-occurring TCRs were grouped using DBSCAN, and TCRdist sequence similarity was added for clustering within HLA-allele-positive subsets. Co-occurrence clustering excluded repertoires with fewer than 30,000 or more than 120,000 public chains, plus five with anomalous nucleotide sharing. This immuneACCESS table, as held by TCRdb, lists in-frame sequences with V and J called but not all clones. Of the missing ones, under half trace to an unresolved V gene in checked studies; the others have no known cause. V, J and clone size are those of that table, while D and trimming were read from the DNA. The sample includes some 100,000 clones, with roughly 79% observed a single time. The ten top clones hold 7% to 9% of the sample.

The material sequenced was PBMCs. The chain links TRBV7-3 with TRBJ2-7; TRBD2 matches 7 bases in the middle. The receptor comes from a woman aged 50 to 60 in good health and CMV-seropositive. CDR3 loop: CASSFATGGEQYF. The DNA is TGTGCCAGCAGCTTCGCCACCGGGGGGGAGCAGTACTTC.